This record covers a single T cell receptor (beta chain). Its specificity is unknown. The data were taken from a study of T cell repertoires in cytomegalovirus infection. Background on the study: Alongside well-studied HLA-B-restricted CMV epitopes, recently identified HLA-C-restricted CMV epitopes were also used. The public TCR beta signatures pointed to both CMV infection and matching HLA type.

CDR3 length: 13 residues. V was clipped by 3 bases and J by 7 bases, with 13 bases between them. Per germline, CDR1 KGHSH and CDR2 LQKENI. TCRdb analysed the reads with MiXCR anew, one entry per CDR3 protein. The sample contains under 450,000 distinct CDR3 sequences, about 32% of which appear only once. Study conclusions and caveats: HLA-C-restricted TCR beta clonotypes specific for CMV led the ex vivo response. Pooled public TCR beta family frequency picked out CMV carriers with the relevant HLA.

The source of this sequence is a human donor in good health (CMV status not recorded). Some clones in this sample may be carry-over from other donors' samples. Here the sequenced sample was cultured PBMCs, taken from culture after CMV antigen stimulation. This rearrangement joins TRBV18 to TRBJ2-7, with D perhaps assigned TRBD1 or TRBD2 (5 bases each). CDR3 sequence reads: CASSPGGGQEQYF. CDR3 sequence (DNA): TGTGCCAGCTCACCTGGTGGGGGTCAAGAGCAGTACTTC.